A selection of T cell receptor beta chains follows, all from one sample in a study of blood T cell repertoires in COVID-19. The method was immunoSEQ multiplex PCR; TCRdb's version includes in-frame clones alone and lacks a portion of them. The table includes approximately 350,000 clones, around 89% detected once. Material for sequencing was peripheral blood. The origin of the receptors is a woman in her thirties with COVID-19, enrolled during active disease. CDR3s leave out the opening cysteine and the closing phenylalanine or tryptophan.

TRBV28 ASSFRGSGSPLH
TRBV6-5 ASRDQRRYTEAF
TRBV7-8 ASSFRGGNEQF
TRBV14 ASSQLRGIQETQY
TRBV6-2/TRBV6-3 ASSYPYTDTQY
TRBV25-1 ASSEFGGTGTEAF
TRBV29-1 SVELAGGGPDTQY
TRBV6-2/TRBV6-3 ASTYPEDRSPLH
TRBV6-1 ASSELGGAGELF
TRBV2 ASSGQGAKAGELF
TRBV7-2 ASSGRGQNTEAF
TRBV4-3 ASSQTGGELF
TRBV7-9 ASSSPQGESSYEQY
TRBV7-6 ASSLAVIAGGPGELF
TRBV5-1 ASSFVLDNEQF
TRBV4-3 ASSQDRGGALYNEQF
TRBV15 ATSEQGARYEQF
TRBV5-4 ASSLGVAGGSI
TRBV7-9 ASSSPTSGNYNEQF
TRBV4-3 ASSQEGGFGTEAF
TRBV9 ASTPSGVSTDTQY